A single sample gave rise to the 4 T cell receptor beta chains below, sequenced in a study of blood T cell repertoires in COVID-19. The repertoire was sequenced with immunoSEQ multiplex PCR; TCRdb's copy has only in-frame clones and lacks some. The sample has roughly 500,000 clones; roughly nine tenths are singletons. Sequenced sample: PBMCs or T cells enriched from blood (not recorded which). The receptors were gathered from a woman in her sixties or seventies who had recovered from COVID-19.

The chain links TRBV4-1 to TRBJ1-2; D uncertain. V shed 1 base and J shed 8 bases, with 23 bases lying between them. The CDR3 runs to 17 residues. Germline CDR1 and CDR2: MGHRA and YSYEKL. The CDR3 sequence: CASSQGNQRTALLGYTF. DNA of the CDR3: TGCGCCAGCAGCCAAGGGAATCAGAGGACTGCACTATTAGGCTACACCTTC.

The CDR3 bases are TGTGCCAGCAGCATTTTAGCGGGGGGGTTCGATGAGCAGTTCTTC. Residues: CASSILAGGFDEQFF. The chain carries TRBV11-3 and TRBJ2-1, with 11 bases that match TRBD2. V trimming: 5 bases; J trimming: 8 bases; junction bases outside the gene matches: 8. Germline CDR1 reads SGHNT; CDR2 reads YENEEA. CDR3 size: 15 residues.

The CDR3 loop is CASSLGLAGERYEQYF. The DNA for the CDR3 is TGCGCCAGCAGCTTAGGACTAGCGGGGGAAAGGTACGAGCAGTACTTC. The rearrangement uses TRBV5-1 and TRBJ2-7; TRBD2 aligns across 13 bases. Looked up from germline, CDR1 is SGHRS and CDR2 is YFSETQ. This CDR3 has 16 amino acids. V gave up 2 bases and J gave up 4 bases; unmatched junction bases: 6.

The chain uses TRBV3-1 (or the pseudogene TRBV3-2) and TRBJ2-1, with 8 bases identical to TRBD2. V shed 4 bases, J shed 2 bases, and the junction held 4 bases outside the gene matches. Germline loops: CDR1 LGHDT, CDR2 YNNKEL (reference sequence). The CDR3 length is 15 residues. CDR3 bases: TGTGCCAGCAGCCCGCGGGGGGCCCCCTACAATGAGCAGTTCTTC. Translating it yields CASSPRGAPYNEQFF.